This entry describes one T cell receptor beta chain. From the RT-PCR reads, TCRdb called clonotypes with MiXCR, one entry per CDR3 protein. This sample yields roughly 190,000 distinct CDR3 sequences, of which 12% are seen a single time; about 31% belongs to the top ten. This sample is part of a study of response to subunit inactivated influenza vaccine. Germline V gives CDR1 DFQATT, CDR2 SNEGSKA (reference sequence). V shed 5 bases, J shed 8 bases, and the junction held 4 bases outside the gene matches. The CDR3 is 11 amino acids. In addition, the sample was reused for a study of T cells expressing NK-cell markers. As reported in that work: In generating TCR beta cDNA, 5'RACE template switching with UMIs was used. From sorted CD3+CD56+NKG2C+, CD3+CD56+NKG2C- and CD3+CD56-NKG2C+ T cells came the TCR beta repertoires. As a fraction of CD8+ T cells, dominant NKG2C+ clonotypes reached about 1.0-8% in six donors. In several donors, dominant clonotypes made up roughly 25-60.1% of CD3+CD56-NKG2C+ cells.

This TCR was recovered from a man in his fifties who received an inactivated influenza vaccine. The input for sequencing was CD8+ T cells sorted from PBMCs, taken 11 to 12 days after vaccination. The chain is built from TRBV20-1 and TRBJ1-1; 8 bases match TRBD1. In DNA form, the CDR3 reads TGCAGTGCTTCAGGGGGCGCGGAAGCTTTCTTT. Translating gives CSASGGAEAFF.